The sequence of this T cell receptor beta chain was determined in a study of blood T cell dynamics during melanoma immunotherapy. TCRdb keeps only in-frame clones here, not all; method: immunoSEQ multiplex PCR. The sample has approximately 10,000 clones, roughly 86% seen once. Germline CDR1 reads MNHNS; CDR2 reads SASEGT. V shed 7 bases and J shed 3 bases, with 12 bases lying between them. The CDR3 consists of 14 residues. The time point: pre-treatment baseline. This chain joins TRBV6-1 and TRBJ2-2; D is perhaps TRBD2 (5 bases). The sample was blood, taken from a patient treated with checkpoint blockade. The sequence was obtained from a human donor with melanoma. The CDR3 spells CASTHAGDTGELFF. DNA of the CDR3: TGTGCCAGCACACACGCCGGGGACACCGGGGAGCTGTTTTTT.